These 30 T cell receptor beta chains share one sample of origin, sequenced in a study of T cell clusters in autoimmune cytopenias. TRB was amplified from around 0.25 ug of peripheral blood genomic DNA per sample. One tube held mixed TRB-A and TRB-B primer pools for touch-down PCR. TCRdb re-called the multiplex PCR reads and catalogs CDR3 proteins one per entry, DNA excluded. With 5,000 to 6,500 distinct CDR3 sequences in the sample, the ten largest clones hold 45% to 55%. In addition, the sample was reused for a study of T cell repertoires in aging, cancer and after chemotherapy.

The sample consisted of peripheral blood. All receptors come from a human donor in good health.

The chain links TRBV19 to TRBJ2-7; TCRdb names TRBD2, which stays unverified in the absence of DNA. In germline, CDR1 is LNHDA, CDR2 SQIVND (reference sequence). The CDR3 runs to 17 residues. The CDR3: CASSIGLAGESSYEQYF.

J is TRBJ1-6 and V is TRBV12-3 or TRBV12-4; the D call from TCRdb, TRBD1, cannot be confirmed without DNA. The CDR3 length is 13 residues. This chain's CDR3 is CASSLRGSSPPHF.

Its frequency marks this clonotype as medium-sized. The rearrangement joins TRBV11-1 to TRBJ2-2. Germline CDR1 SGHAT, CDR2 FQDESV (reference sequence). CDR3 length: 15 amino acids. CDR3 protein: CASSFAGNVPGELFF.

The CDR3 region is CASSGTGTEAFF. The J gene is TRBJ1-1, the V gene TRBV6-2 or TRBV6-3; TCRdb's assignment of TRBD1 cannot be checked, as there is no DNA. Looked up from germline, CDR1 is MNHEY and CDR2 is SVGEGT. The CDR3 is 12 amino acids.

This clonotype registers medium-sized by frequency. The chain recombines TRBV29-1 with TRBJ2-7. The CDR3 totals 14 residues. Germline CDR1 and CDR2: SQVTM and ANQGSEA. The CDR3 spells CSAEGGSEDYEQYF.

The chain joins TRBV7-2 to TRBJ2-7; TCRdb selects TRBD2, and the lack of DNA leaves this call unchecked. The CDR3 has 18 amino acids. Looked up from germline, CDR1 is SGHTA and CDR2 is FQGNSA. This CDR3 is CASSLGFPSGTSSYEQYF.

The chain couples TRBV13 to TRBJ2-7; TCRdb's D call of TRBD2 is untestable without DNA. The germline V gene has CDR1 PRHDT and CDR2 FYEKMQ (reference sequence). CDR3 length: 16 amino acids. The CDR3 here is CASSLGASGIWNEQYF.

By frequency, this clonotype registers medium-sized (0.01 to 0.1%). V and J are TRBV27 and TRBJ1-4. The CDR3 spans 16 residues. CDR1 is MNHEY and CDR2 is SMNVEV in the germline V gene (reference sequence). The CDR3 here is CASSLRQGRVGGKLFF.

This chain joins TRBV5-6 and TRBJ2-7; without DNA, the TCRdb call of TRBD1 cannot be checked. This CDR3 is 16 amino acids long. Per the germline V gene, CDR1 is SGHDT and CDR2 is YYEEEE. The CDR3 loop is CASSSPPGGSPYEQYF.

The chain employs TRBV30 and TRBJ2-6; TCRdb gives TRBD2 as the D gene, but with no DNA this cannot be confirmed. Germline-derived CDR1 and CDR2 are GTSNPN and SVGIG (reference sequence). There are 18 residues in the CDR3. CDR3: CAWEGLAGELSGANVLTF. Based on the CDR3 plus reference TRBV30 and TRBJ2-6, the full variable domain is SQTIHQWPATLVQPVGSPLSLECTVEGTSNPNLYWYRQAAGRGLQLLFYSVGIGQISSEVPQNLSASRPQDRQFILSSKKLLLSDSGFYLCAWEGLAGELSGANVLTFGAGSRLTVL.

Considering frequency, this clonotype is medium-sized. The genes are TRBV27 and TRBJ2-2. The CDR3 covers 15 residues. The germline CDR1 and CDR2 sequences are MNHEY and SMNVEV (reference sequence). The CDR3 region is CASKILLGDTGELFF.

By frequency, this clonotype registers medium-sized. The J gene is TRBJ2-5, the V gene TRBV6-5; lacking DNA, the TRBD2 call made by TCRdb goes unchecked. The CDR3 extends over 18 amino acids. Germline CDR1 reads MNHEY; CDR2 reads SVGAGI. The CDR3 sequence is CASSYDWTSGRWRETQYF.

This sequence joins TRBV30 and TRBJ2-2. CDR3 length equals 17 residues. The germline CDR1 and CDR2 sequences are GTSNPN and SVGIG (reference sequence). CDR3 in amino acids: CAWSFSVFGAKAGELFF. The full variable domain, completed using reference TRBV30 and TRBJ2-2, is SQTIHQWPATLVQPVGSPLSLECTVEGTSNPNLYWYRQAAGRGLQLLFYSVGIGQISSEVPQNLSASRPQDRQFILSSKKLLLSDSGFYLCAWSFSVFGAKAGELFFGEGSRLTVL.

V usage is TRBV19 and J usage is TRBJ2-5; TCRdb outputs TRBD1, but without DNA this stays unchecked. CDR1 is LNHDA and CDR2 is SQIVND in the germline V gene (reference sequence). This CDR3 comprises 15 residues. CDR3: CASSMGTLEVETQYF.

The chain uses TRBV19 and TRBJ1-3. Per germline, CDR1 LNHDA and CDR2 SQIVND (reference sequence). The CDR3 sequence is 17 residues long. CDR3 region: CASSPDGQYLSGNTIYF. The whole variable domain, filled in from reference TRBV19 and TRBJ1-3, reads DGGITQSPKYLFRKEGQNVTLSCEQNLNHDAMYWYRQDPGQGLRLIYYSQIVNDFQKGDIAEGYSVSREKKESFPLTVTSAQKNPTAFYLCASSPDGQYLSGNTIYFGEGSWLTVV.

The chain is built from TRBV27 and TRBJ1-5; the D call of TRBD1 rests on TCRdb alone, since no DNA is present to check it. CDR1 and CDR2 (germline): MNHEY, SMNVEV (reference sequence). This CDR3 region has 15 residues. CDR3 sequence: CASSLSLGTLQPQHF.

The CDR3 reads CASRVQGGETEAFF. V is TRBV6-5 and J is TRBJ1-1. The CDR3 is 14 amino acids. The germline gives CDR1 MNHEY, CDR2 SVGAGI.

The genes are TRBV30 and TRBJ2-4. CDR3 length: 15 residues. Germline loops: CDR1 GTSNPN, CDR2 SVGIG (reference sequence). This CDR3 reads CAWSVSDVAKNIQYF.

V and J are TRBV19 and TRBJ1-1; as DNA is missing, the TRBD1 call by TCRdb cannot be tested. CDR1 LNHDA and CDR2 SQIVND come from the germline V gene (reference sequence). The CDR3 is 14 amino acids. The CDR3 here is CASSTRTRNTEAFF.

Judged by frequency, this clonotype is medium-sized. The rearrangement uses TRBV5-5 and TRBJ2-2; the TCRdb call, TRBD1, lacks DNA for checking. The CDR3 extends over 16 amino acids. The germline gives CDR1 SGHKS, CDR2 YYEKEE (reference sequence). The CDR3 sequence: CASSFGSGQVTGELFF.

Here the CDR3 reads CASSKQRDWSYEQYF. The rearrangement uses TRBV5-1 and TRBJ2-7; TCRdb's D gene call, TRBD2, goes unchecked for lack of DNA. This CDR3 contains 15 residues. Germline-derived CDR1 and CDR2 are SGHRS and YFSETQ.

The chain has TRBV10-1 and TRBJ2-1; without DNA, the TCRdb call of TRBD1 cannot be checked. CDR3 length: 17 residues. Per the germline V gene, CDR1 is WNHNN and CDR2 is SYGVQD (reference sequence). The CDR3: CAPPVKAGARRYNEQFF.

This sequence joins TRBV18 and TRBJ1-6; TCRdb selects TRBD1, and the lack of DNA leaves this call unchecked. CDR3 length equals 13 residues. The germline CDR1 and CDR2 sequences are KGHSH and LQKENI. CDR3 loop: CASSPGDNSPLHF.

The chain combines TRBV6-6 with TRBJ2-2; TCRdb outputs TRBD1, but without DNA this stays unchecked. This CDR3 region has 15 residues. The germline V gene encodes CDR1 MNHNY and CDR2 SVGAGI (reference sequence). CDR3 region: CASSYSILGGRELFF.

This chain joins TRBV12-3 or TRBV12-4 and TRBJ2-2; the D call from TCRdb, TRBD1, cannot be confirmed without DNA. This CDR3 comprises 15 residues. The CDR3 sequence: CASAPGRLNTGELFF.

In terms of frequency, this clonotype is medium-sized (0.01 to 0.1%). This chain joins TRBV6-2 or TRBV6-3 and TRBJ2-5; absent DNA, TCRdb's TRBD1 call cannot be checked. This CDR3 has 14 amino acids. The germline gives CDR1 MNHEY, CDR2 SVGEGT. The CDR3: CASRSGTAAETQYF.

The V call is TRBV6-5, the J call TRBJ2-7; as DNA is missing, the TRBD1 call by TCRdb cannot be tested. Germline V gene sequence: CDR1 MNHEY, CDR2 SVGAGI. The CDR3 contains 16 residues. CDR3: CASSYSIGRGGDEQYF.

The gene calls are TRBV6-5 and TRBJ2-1; TCRdb designates TRBD1, a call that cannot be tested without DNA. This CDR3 is built from 15 residues. CDR1 MNHEY and CDR2 SVGAGI come from the germline V gene. The CDR3 loop reads CASSYSIEGVSEQFF.

This rearrangement joins TRBV15 to TRBJ2-5; TCRdb's D call, TRBD2, is unchecked because there is no DNA. The CDR3 consists of 13 residues. CDR1 and CDR2 from the germline V gene are LNHNV and YYDKDF (reference sequence). CDR3: CATRTSAQETQYF.

This clonotype counts as medium-sized by frequency. The J gene is TRBJ2-3, the V gene TRBV27; the TRBD2 assignment by TCRdb is unverifiable without DNA. Germline CDR1 MNHEY, CDR2 SMNVEV (reference sequence). The CDR3 is 17 residues long. The CDR3 sequence is CASSLYTSGPRADTQYF.